The T cell receptor beta chain described here comes from a study of blood T cells in healthy people across ages. Study-wide findings and caveats: CMV status of donors was unknown, possibly confounding expanded clonotype changes. Across samples, TCR beta diversity tracked strongly with naive T cell percentage.

The CDR3 has 16 residues. Germline V gives CDR1 LGHNT, CDR2 FRNRAP. With V trimmed by 0 bases and J by 7 bases, 8 bases remained unmatched. Every sample yielded at least 6 million isolated PBMCs. Total RNA amounts of at least 6 micrograms were extracted per sample. Remarks on this clonotype: Its antigen remains unknown.

Next came a second PCR, run for about 7 to 12 cycles, which used a sample-barcoded 5' primer along with a J-beta primer mix. TCRdb ran MiXCR on the 5' RACE reads and lists one entry per CDR3 protein. This table has 550,000 to 600,000 distinct CDR3 sequences, roughly 48% appearing once. This receptor was identified in a man older than 75 in good health. The genes are TRBV12-5 and TRBJ2-3, with TRBD2 identical over 9 bases. The sample taken for sequencing was blood. The CDR3 loop is CASGLVSSGGRNTQYF. In DNA form, the CDR3 reads TGTGCTAGTGGTTTGGTTTCCAGCGGGGGGAGGAATACGCAGTATTTT.